What follows is one TCR beta chain and its context. The data were taken from a study of blood T cell repertoires in COVID-19. Background on the study: PBMCs, B-cell-depleted T cells, or T cells provided the cDNA or gDNA that made up the material.

This table comes from immunoSEQ multiplex PCR, and its TCRdb copy is limited to in-frame clones, with some not included. The sample has 300,000 to 350,000 clones; 75% to 95% are singletons. This CDR3 is built from 15 residues. The V gene's germline CDR1 is KGHSH and CDR2 LQKENI. V was shortened by 2 bases and J by 2 bases, with 9 bases between the two germline ends. The sample comprised peripheral blood. This receptor was identified in a woman in her twenties or thirties with COVID-19, enrolled during active disease. V is TRBV18 and J is TRBJ2-2; no reliable D call. The CDR3 loop is CASSPKAANTGELFF. The CDR3 nucleotides are TGTGCCAGCTCACCAAAGGCGGCTAACACCGGGGAGCTGTTTTTT.